What follows are 10 T cell receptor beta chains derived from one specimen sequenced in a study of neoadjuvant anti-PD-1 for oral cavity cancer. Clones were sequenced by immunoSEQ multiplex PCR, and TCRdb holds only the in-frame ones, with some missing. The sample holds more than 10,000 clones, 70% to 80% seen once. Noted time point: after neoadjuvant nivolumab, at surgical resection. Sequences were derived from PBMCs, sampled after nivolumab (anti-PD-1) treatment. These TCRs come from a person between 35 and 79 years old with oral cavity squamous cell carcinoma.

V gene TRBV28 combines with J gene TRBJ2-7, with 7 bases identical to TRBD1. The CDR3 loop spans 15 amino acids. The germline V gene encodes CDR1 MDHEN and CDR2 SYDVKM. V dropped 5 bases and J dropped 6; count of bases not matched to a gene: 13. The CDR3 coding sequence is TGTGCCAGCAGTGAACGAGTGACAGGGATTGGCGAGCAGTACTTC. Translating it yields CASSERVTGIGEQYF.

This chain links TRBV2 with TRBJ1-3; no clear D. This CDR3 region has 13 residues. V was pared by 2 bases and J by 0 bases, with 2 bases between. Per germline, CDR1 SNHLY and CDR2 FYNNEI. This chain's CDR3 is CASSEFSGNTIYF. CDR3 bases: TGTGCCAGCAGTGAATTCTCTGGAAACACCATATATTTT.

V is TRBV5-6 and J is TRBJ1-2; D gene uncertain. Trimming took off 5 bases at V and 4 bases at J, with 6 bases between the two ends. The length of the CDR3 is 11 residues. The germline gives CDR1 SGHDT, CDR2 YYEEEE. The CDR3 DNA reads as TGTGCCAGCAGGGGAATCTATGGCTACACCTTC. It specifies CASRGIYGYTF.

The chain uses TRBV7-2 and TRBJ2-5; D is undetermined. In germline, CDR1 is SGHTA, CDR2 FQGNSA. The CDR3 totals 14 residues. V shed 4 bases and J shed 6 bases, with 15 bases lying between them. Here the CDR3 DNA reads TGTGCCAGCAGCTCTGGGTGGGCCGAGAAGACCCAGTACTTC. Its protein is CASSSGWAEKTQYF.

The chain is built from TRBV5-5 and TRBJ2-3, with D hard to call. Trimming shortened V by 0 bases and J by 6 bases, and 11 bases separated the two germline ends. The CDR3 contains 14 residues. Germline V gene data show CDR1 as SGHKS and CDR2 as YYEKEE (reference sequence). The CDR3 loop is CASSLATSRDTQYF. CDR3 sequence (DNA): TGTGCCAGCAGCTTGGCCACGAGCCGGGATACGCAGTATTTT.

The V gene is TRBV11-1, the J gene TRBJ2-6; tentative D call: TRBD1 (7 bases). Per germline, CDR1 SGHAT and CDR2 FQDESV (reference sequence). V was clipped by 5 bases and J by 2 bases, with 10 bases between them. The CDR3 extends over 15 amino acids. For the CDR3, the DNA is TGTGCCAGCAGCCGCAGGGGGGCTGGGGCCAACGTCCTGACTTTC. This encodes CASSRRGAGANVLTF.

CDR3 bases: TGCGCCAGCAGCCCTGGGACAGGGGCGAGGGGCACTGAAGCTTTCTTT. Translation gives CASSPGTGARGTEAFF. This chain joins TRBV5-1 and TRBJ1-1; 10 positions match TRBD1. In germline, CDR1 is SGHRS, CDR2 YFSETQ. J was trimmed by 4 bases and V by 4 bases; bases with no gene match: 10. This CDR3 region has 16 residues.

The chain carries TRBV7-8 and TRBJ1-2; 8 nucleotides line up with TRBD1. V dropped 5 bases and J dropped 5; count of bases not matched to a gene: 7. The CDR3 contains 14 residues. The germline V gene has CDR1 SGHVS and CDR2 FQNEAQ. CDR3 protein: CASSPRGLGYGYTF. CDR3 in DNA: TGTGCCAGCAGCCCCAGGGGGCTTGGGTATGGCTACACCTTC.

This clone was recorded once. The V call is TRBV7-2, the J call TRBJ2-1; 9 bases agree with TRBD1. The germline V gene has CDR1 SGHTA and CDR2 FQGNSA. CDR3 length equals 16 residues. The trim removed 7 bases at V and 5 bases at J, leaving 12 bases unmatched. In nucleotides, the CDR3 is TGTGCCAGCAAGTTATACTGGGGACAGGGCCACAATGAGCAGTTCTTC. It specifies CASKLYWGQGHNEQFF.

The chain joins TRBV25-1 to TRBJ2-2; D gene ambiguous. Trimming left V 0 bases short and J 3 bases short, with 8 bases between. This CDR3 contains 15 residues. Germline V gene data show CDR1 as MGHDK and CDR2 as SYGVNS. The CDR3 DNA reads TGTGCCAGCAGTGAATACATGGGCGACACCGGGGAGCTGTTTTTT. Translation gives CASSEYMGDTGELFF.